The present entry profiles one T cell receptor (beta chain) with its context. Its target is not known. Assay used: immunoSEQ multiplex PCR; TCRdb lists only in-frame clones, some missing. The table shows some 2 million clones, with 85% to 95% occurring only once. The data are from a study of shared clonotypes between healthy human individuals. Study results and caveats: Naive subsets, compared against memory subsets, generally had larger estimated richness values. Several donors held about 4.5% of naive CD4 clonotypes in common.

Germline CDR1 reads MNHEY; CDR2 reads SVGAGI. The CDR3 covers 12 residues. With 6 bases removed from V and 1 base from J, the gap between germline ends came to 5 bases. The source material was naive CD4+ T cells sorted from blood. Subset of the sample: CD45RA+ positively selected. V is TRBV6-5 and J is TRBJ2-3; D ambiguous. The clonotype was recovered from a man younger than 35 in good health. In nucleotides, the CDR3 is TGTGCCAGCAGAGACCGCACAGATACGCAGTATTTT. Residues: CASRDRTDTQYF.